Reported below is one T cell receptor (beta chain). Its antigen is unidentified. Other DNA sequences of this sample code for an identical CDR3. The sample comes from a study of cytomegalovirus exposure and HLA in healthy donors. Study information: A previous analysis identified approximately 110 million unique TCR beta sequences derived from 180 million or so T cells.

Study outcomes and limitations: HLA-A and HLA-B allele assignments for most subjects were reportedly predicted accurately using TCR beta sequences. The study recorded fewer than 200 TCR beta chains that were cytomegalovirus-associated. Upon later analysis, HLA-associated TCR beta chains proved more clonally expanded than other, equally common chains.

The PCR employed 60 Vbeta primers together with 13 Jbeta primers. Libraries were prepared by immunoSEQ multiplex PCR; TCRdb keeps only in-frame clonotypes and omits some of them. The repertoire includes over 150,000 clones, approximately 79% of them detected once, and under 2% sits in the top ten. CDR3 length: 13 amino acids. Germline assignment: CDR1 SGDLS and CDR2 YYNGEE. Trimming removed 2 bases from V and 5 bases from J; junction bases left unmatched: 3. The sequenced sample consisted of PBMCs. This TCR was recovered from a girl under 18 in good health and CMV-seropositive. V is TRBV9 and J is TRBJ2-5; the match to TRBD2 covers 7 bases. CDR3 residues: CASSVQAGETQYF. The CDR3 nucleotides read TGTGCCAGCAGCGTGCAAGCGGGGGAGACCCAGTACTTC.